The source of this TCR beta chain is a study of Graves' ophthalmopathy and Graves' hyperthyroidism. V lost 3 bases and J 4 bases, leaving 12 bases between the germline ends. The length of the CDR3 is 13 residues. Germline lookup yields CDR1 SQVTM and CDR2 ANQGSEA. The study amplified TCR beta CDR3 regions using RNA transcripts. HTBI primers were used in a first-round RT-PCR, which preceded a second-round multiplex PCR. One entry per CDR3 protein results from TCRdb running MiXCR on the multiplex PCR reads. Here the sample spans about 390,000 distinct CDR3 sequences, roughly 15% being singletons. This clonotype was detected ten times or more.

The sample taken for sequencing was peripheral blood. This receptor was obtained from a woman under 30 with stable Graves' hyperthyroidism. This chain joins TRBV29-1 and TRBJ1-1, with D possibly matching TRBD1 (6 bases). For the CDR3, the DNA is TGCAGCGTTGATGGTGGAGGGGGCACTGAAGCTTTCTTT. Translating it yields CSVDGGGGTEAFF.